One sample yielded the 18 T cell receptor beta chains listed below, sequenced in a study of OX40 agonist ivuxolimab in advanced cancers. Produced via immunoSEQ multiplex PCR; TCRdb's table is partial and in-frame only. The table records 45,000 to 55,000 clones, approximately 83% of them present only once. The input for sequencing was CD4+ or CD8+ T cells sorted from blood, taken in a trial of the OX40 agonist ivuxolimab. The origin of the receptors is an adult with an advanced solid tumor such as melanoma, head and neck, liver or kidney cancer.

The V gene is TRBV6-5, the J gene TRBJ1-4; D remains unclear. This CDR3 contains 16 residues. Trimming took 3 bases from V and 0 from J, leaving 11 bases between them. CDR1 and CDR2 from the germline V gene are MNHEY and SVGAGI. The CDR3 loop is CASSYSSLATNEKLFF. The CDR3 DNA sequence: TGTGCCAGCAGTTATTCCTCACTGGCAACTAATGAAAAACTGTTTTTT.

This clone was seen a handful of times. This chain's CDR3 is CASSVVRGTGYTF. CDR3 coding DNA: TGTGCCAGCAGCGTAGTTAGAGGGACCGGCTACACCTTC. The rearrangement uses TRBV9 and TRBJ1-2, with a possible D match to TRBD1 (5 bases). Trimming pared 0 bases from V and 8 bases from J, leaving 11 bases between. Germline assignment: CDR1 SGDLS and CDR2 YYNGEE. CDR3 length: 13 amino acids. The whole variable domain, filled in from reference TRBV9 and TRBJ1-2, reads DSGVTQTPKHLITATGQRVTLRCSPRSGDLSVYWYQQSLDQGLQFLIQYYNGEERAKGNILERFSAQQFPDLHSELNLSSLELGDSALYFCASSVVRGTGYTFGSGTRLTVV.

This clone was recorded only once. The CDR3: CASSVVSSGAYNEQFF. Written as DNA, the CDR3 is TGTGCCAGCAGCGTAGTGTCTAGCGGGGCGTACAATGAGCAGTTCTTC. The rearrangement joins TRBV9 to TRBJ2-1; 9 bases are a match to TRBD2. The CDR3 runs 16 residues. V shed 0 bases and J 4 bases; nucleotides not matched to a gene: 5. CDR1 and CDR2 (germline): SGDLS, YYNGEE.

In DNA form, the CDR3 reads TGTGCCAGCAGCTTAGGGTATGACAGCCTATTACCCTATGGCTACACCTTC. Its protein is CASSLGYDSLLPYGYTF. This chain links TRBV11-2 with TRBJ1-2; D possibly corresponds to TRBD1 (5 bases). The ends were cut back, 1 base at V and 4 bases at J, with 19 bases in the middle. This CDR3 has 17 residues. The germline V gene encodes CDR1 SGHAT and CDR2 FQNNGV.

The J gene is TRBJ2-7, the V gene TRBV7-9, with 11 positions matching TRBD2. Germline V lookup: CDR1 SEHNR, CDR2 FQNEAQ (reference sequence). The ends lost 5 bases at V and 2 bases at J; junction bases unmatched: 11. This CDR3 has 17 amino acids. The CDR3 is CASSLRRNSGGAYEQYF. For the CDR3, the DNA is TGTGCCAGCAGCCTTAGACGGAATAGCGGGGGGGCCTACGAGCAGTACTTC.

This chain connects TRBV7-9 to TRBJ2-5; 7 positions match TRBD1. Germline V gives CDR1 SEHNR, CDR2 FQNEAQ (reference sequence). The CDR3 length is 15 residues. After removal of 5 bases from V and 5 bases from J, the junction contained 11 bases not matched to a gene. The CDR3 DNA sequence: TGTGCCAGCAGCACCCGACAGGGTTCGGGGGAGACCCAGTACTTC. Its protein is CASSTRQGSGETQYF. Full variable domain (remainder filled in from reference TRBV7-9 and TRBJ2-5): DTGVSQNPRHKITKRGQNVTFRCDPISEHNRLYWYRQTLGQGPEFLTYFQNEAQLEKSRLLSDRFSAERPKGSFSTLEIQRTEQGDSAMYLCASSTRQGSGETQYFGPGTRLLVL.

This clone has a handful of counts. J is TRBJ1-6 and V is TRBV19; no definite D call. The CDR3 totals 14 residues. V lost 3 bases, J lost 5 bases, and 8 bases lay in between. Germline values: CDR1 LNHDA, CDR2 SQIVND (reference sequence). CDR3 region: CASSIGANNSPLHF. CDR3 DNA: TGTGCCAGTAGTATCGGCGCGAATAATTCACCCCTCCACTTT.

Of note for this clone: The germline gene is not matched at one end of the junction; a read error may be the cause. CDR3 nucleotide sequence: TGTGCTAGCAGCTCTAGCGGGGTGAGCACAGATACGCAGTATTTT. Encoded protein: CASSSSGVSTDTQYF. The chain joins TRBV7-7 to TRBJ2-3, with 9 bases lining up with TRBD2. The CDR3 contains 15 residues. In germline, CDR1 is SSHAT, CDR2 FNYEAQ (reference sequence).

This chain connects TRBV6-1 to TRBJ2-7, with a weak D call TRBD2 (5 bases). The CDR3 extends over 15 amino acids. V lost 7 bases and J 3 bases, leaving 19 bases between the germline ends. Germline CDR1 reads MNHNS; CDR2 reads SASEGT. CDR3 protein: CASTAGIGLGYEQYF. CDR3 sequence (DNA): TGTGCCAGCACTGCTGGGATAGGACTCGGCTACGAGCAGTACTTC.

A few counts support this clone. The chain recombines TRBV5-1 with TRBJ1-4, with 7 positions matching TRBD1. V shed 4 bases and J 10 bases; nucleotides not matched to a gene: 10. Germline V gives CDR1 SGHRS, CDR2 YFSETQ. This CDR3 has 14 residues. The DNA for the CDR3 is TGCGCCAGCAGCCCGGGACAGCTCAGCGTAAAACTGTTTTTT. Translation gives CASSPGQLSVKLFF.

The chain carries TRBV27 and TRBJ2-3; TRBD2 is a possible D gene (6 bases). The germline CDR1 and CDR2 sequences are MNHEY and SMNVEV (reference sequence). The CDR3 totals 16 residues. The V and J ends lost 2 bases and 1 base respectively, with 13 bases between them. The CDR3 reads CASSLPSRRGTDTQYF. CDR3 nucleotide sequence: TGTGCCAGCAGTTTACCGTCCCGGAGGGGCACAGATACGCAGTATTTT.

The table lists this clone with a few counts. CDR3 DNA: TGTGCCGATATGGGGGGGACAGCTGATAATTCACCCCTCCACTTT. This sequence encodes CADMGGTADNSPLHF. The V gene is TRBV30, the J gene TRBJ1-6; 7 nucleotides align to TRBD1. Germline lookup yields CDR1 GTSNPN and CDR2 SVGIG (reference sequence). This CDR3 is built from 15 residues. The J segment lost 5 bases and the V segment lost 8 bases, leaving 12 bases of the junction unmatched.

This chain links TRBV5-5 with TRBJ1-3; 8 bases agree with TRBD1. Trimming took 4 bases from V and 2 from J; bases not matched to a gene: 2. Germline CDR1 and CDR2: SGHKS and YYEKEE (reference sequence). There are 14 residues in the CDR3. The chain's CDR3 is CASSPGQAGNTIYF. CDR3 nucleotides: TGTGCCAGCAGCCCGGGACAGGCTGGAAACACCATATATTTT.

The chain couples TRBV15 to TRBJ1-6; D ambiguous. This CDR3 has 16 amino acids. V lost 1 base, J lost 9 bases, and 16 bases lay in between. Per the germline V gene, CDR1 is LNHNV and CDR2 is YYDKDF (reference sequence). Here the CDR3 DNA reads TGTGCCACCAGCAGAGGCCCGGGAGCCCCGGTTTCACCCCTCCACTTT. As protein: CATSRGPGAPVSPLHF. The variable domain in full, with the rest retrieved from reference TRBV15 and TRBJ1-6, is DAMVIQNPRYQVTQFGKPVTLSCSQTLNHNVMYWYQQKSSQAPKLLFHYYDKDFNNEADTPDNFQSRRPNTSFCFLDIRSPGLGDTAMYLCATSRGPGAPVSPLHFGNGTRLTVT.

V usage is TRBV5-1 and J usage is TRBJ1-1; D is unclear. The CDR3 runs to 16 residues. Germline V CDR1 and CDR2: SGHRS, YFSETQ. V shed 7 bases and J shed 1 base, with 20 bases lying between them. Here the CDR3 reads CASAPLDPFSNTEAFF. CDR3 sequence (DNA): TGCGCCAGCGCTCCTCTGGACCCTTTTTCGAACACTGAAGCTTTCTTT.

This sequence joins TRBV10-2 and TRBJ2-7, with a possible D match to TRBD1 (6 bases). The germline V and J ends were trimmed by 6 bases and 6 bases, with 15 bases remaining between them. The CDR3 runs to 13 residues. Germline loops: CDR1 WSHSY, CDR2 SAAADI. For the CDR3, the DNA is TGCGCCAGCAGGGACCAGGGGTTACTCGAGCAGTACTTC. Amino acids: CASRDQGLLEQYF.

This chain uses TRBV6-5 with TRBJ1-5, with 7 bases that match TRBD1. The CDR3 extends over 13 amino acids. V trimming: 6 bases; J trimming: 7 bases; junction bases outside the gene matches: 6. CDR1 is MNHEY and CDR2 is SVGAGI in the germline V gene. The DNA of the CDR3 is TGTGCCAGCAGGCAAGGGGGCTACCAGCCCCAGCATTTT. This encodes CASRQGGYQPQHF.

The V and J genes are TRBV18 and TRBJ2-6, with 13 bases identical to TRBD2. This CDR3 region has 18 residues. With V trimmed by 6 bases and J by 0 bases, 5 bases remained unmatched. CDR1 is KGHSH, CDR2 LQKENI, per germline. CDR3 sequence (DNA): TGTGCCAGCTCCCCGGGACTAGCGGGGAGCTCTGGGGCCAACGTCCTGACTTTC. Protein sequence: CASSPGLAGSSGANVLTF. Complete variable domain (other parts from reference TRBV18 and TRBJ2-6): NAGVMQNPRHLVRRRGQEARLRCSPMKGHSHVYWYRQLPEEGLKFMVYLQKENIIDESGMPKERFSAEFPKEGPSILRIQQVVRGDSAAYFCASSPGLAGSSGANVLTFGAGSRLTVL.